The clone carrying this TCR beta chain was picked up many times. These data come from a study of blood T cells in healthy people across ages. Trimming cost V 1 base and J 1 base, with 11 bases left between them. The V gene's germline CDR1 is SNHLY and CDR2 FYNNEI. This CDR3 is built from 15 residues. The authors drew roughly 9.8 milliliters of peripheral blood from each donor. Isolated per sample were at least 6 million PBMCs. Using a J-beta primer mix together with a sample-barcoded 5' primer, a second PCR was run for 7 to 11 cycles. Each of the cDNA molecules was tagged by a template-switch adaptor with 12 random nucleotides. TCRdb reanalysed the 5' RACE reads using MiXCR and keeps one entry per CDR3 protein. This sample has around 900,000 distinct CDR3 sequences, with 25% to 30% found just once.

The clonotype was recovered from a woman aged 80 or over in good health. The chain combines TRBV2 with TRBJ2-7; D call uncertain. Sample: blood. The CDR3 loop is CASSEGGYSSYEQYF. The CDR3 DNA sequence: TGTGCCAGCAGTGAAGGGGGATACTCATCCTACGAGCAGTACTTC.